This TCR beta chain is drawn from a study of blood T cells in healthy people across ages. Sample-barcoded 5' priming and a J-beta primer mix drove a second PCR of about 6 to 12 cycles. All samples gave at least 2.5 million CDR3-containing paired-end reads. MiXCR was run by TCRdb on the 5' RACE reads, yielding one entry per CDR3 protein. The sample yields more than 750,000 distinct CDR3 sequences, 25% to 35% seen once. With 0 bases removed from V and 4 bases from J, the gap between germline ends came to 15 bases. CDR1 and CDR2 (germline): MNHNY, SVGAGI (reference sequence). This CDR3 region has 16 residues. These data were also filed under a second study, of T cells of mothers and their children. Per that paper: Barcodes for each sample and 2-4 random nucleotides were added by the M1S primer used in the second PCR.

The rearrangement links TRBV6-6 to TRBJ1-2; D remains unclear. The sequence was obtained from a woman between 40 and 50 years old in good health. The specimen sequenced was blood. The CDR3 loop is CASSYSEAERGYGYTF. The CDR3, as DNA: TGTGCCAGCAGTTACTCGGAGGCTGAGCGGGGCTATGGCTACACCTTC.